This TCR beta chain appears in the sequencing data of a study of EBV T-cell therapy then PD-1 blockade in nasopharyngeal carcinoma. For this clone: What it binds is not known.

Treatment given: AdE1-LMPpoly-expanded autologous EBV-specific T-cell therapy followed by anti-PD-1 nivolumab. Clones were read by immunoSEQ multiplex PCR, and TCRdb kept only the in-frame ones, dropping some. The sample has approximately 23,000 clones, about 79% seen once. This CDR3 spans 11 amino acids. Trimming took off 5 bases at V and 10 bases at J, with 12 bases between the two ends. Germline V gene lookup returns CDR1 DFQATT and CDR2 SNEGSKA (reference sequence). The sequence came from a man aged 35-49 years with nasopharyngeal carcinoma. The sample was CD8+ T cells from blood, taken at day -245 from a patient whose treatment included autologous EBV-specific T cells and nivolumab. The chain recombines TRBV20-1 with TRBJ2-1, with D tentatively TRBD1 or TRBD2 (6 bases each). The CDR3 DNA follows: TGCAGTGCTGGGTGGGGGGCGGAGCAGTTCTTC. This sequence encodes CSAGWGAEQFF.